The sequence of this T cell receptor beta chain was determined in a study of shared clonotypes between healthy human individuals. General study results and limits: Genetic and exposure-history diversity was limited by the few donors.

Some clones are missing from TCRdb's copy, which holds only in-frame ones; the method was immunoSEQ multiplex PCR. The top ten clones hold about 0.38% of a sample with about 2.4 million clones, approximately 93% of them seen once. The CDR3 loop spans 15 amino acids. Losses at the gene ends were 9 bases for V and 6 bases for J; bases not matched to a gene: 14. In regard to this clone: Its cognate antigen is unknown.

The sequence derives from a man between 18 and 35 years old in good health. Some clones in this sample may be carry-over from other donors' samples. Specimen: naive CD4+ T cells from PBMCs. Specified subset: CD45RA+ positively selected. The V and J genes are TRBV6-7 and TRBJ2-3; the match to TRBD2 covers 8 bases. TRBV6-7 counts as an open reading frame of uncertain function. The CDR3 DNA is TGTGCCAGTATGAGAAAGCGGGAGTGTTGGGATACGCAGTATTTT. It encodes CASMRKRECWDTQYF.